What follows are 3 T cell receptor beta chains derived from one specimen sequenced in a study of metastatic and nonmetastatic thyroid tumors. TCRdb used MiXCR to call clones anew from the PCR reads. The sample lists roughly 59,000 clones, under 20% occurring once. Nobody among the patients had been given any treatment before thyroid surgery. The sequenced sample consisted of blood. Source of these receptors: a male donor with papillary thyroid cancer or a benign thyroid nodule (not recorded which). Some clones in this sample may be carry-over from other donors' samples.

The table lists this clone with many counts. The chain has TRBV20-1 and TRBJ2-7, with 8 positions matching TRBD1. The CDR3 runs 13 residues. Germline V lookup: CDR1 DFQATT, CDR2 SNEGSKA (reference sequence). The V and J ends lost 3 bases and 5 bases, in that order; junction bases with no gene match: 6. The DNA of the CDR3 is TGCAGTGCTAGGGCGCAGGGGGCCCACGAGCAGTACGTC. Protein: CSARAQGAHEQYV.

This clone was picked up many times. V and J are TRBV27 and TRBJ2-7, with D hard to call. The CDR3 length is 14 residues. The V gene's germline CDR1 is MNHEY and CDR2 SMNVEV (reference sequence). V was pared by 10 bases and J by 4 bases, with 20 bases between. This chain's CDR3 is CAIIGSLRVYEQYV. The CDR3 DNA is TGTGCCATCATAGGTTCGTTACGTGTTTACGAGCAGTACGTC.

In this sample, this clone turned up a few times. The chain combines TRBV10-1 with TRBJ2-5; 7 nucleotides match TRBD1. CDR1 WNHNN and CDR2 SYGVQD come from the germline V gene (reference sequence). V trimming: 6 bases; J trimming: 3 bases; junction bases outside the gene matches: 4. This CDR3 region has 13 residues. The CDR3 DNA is TGCGCCAGCAGCCGGGACAGTAAAGAGACCCAGTACTTC. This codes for CASSRDSKETQYF.